This TCR beta chain was found in a study of tumor-infiltrating lymphocytes in primary liver carcinoma. Unsorted whole blood yielded the blood RNA, and germline DNA was also extracted. Peripheral blood, about 4 milliliters, was collected prior to surgery. Germline loops: CDR1 MGHRA, CDR2 YSYEKL. The CDR3 length is 12 residues. V was trimmed by 0 bases and J by 3 bases, leaving 3 bases between them. This clonotype was observed once. This may stem from a read error, because a much larger clone lies one nucleotide away. A read error is likely, as this CDR3 ends without the conserved phenylalanine or tryptophan. Priming with a constant-region primer yielded TCR beta cDNA from around 0.45 ug total RNA. Nested multiplex PCR, run for three rounds with slightly modified ARM-PCR, yielded TCR beta libraries. TRBV1-TRBV30 forward primers paired with a C-beta reverse primer were used in the first two PCR rounds, which ran approximately 11 cycles each. TCRdb re-called the multiplex PCR reads with MiXCR, one entry per CDR3 protein. This sample has 300,000 to 400,000 distinct CDR3 sequences, with less than 75% found just once.

The sequenced material came from peripheral blood. This TCR came from a man aged 35 to 55 with primary liver carcinoma and hepatitis B virus infection. The chain recombines TRBV4-1 with TRBJ2-7; unclear D gene. CDR3 DNA: TGCGCCAGCAGCCAAGAGGGCTACGAGCAGTACCTC. Translated, it gives CASSQEGYEQYL.